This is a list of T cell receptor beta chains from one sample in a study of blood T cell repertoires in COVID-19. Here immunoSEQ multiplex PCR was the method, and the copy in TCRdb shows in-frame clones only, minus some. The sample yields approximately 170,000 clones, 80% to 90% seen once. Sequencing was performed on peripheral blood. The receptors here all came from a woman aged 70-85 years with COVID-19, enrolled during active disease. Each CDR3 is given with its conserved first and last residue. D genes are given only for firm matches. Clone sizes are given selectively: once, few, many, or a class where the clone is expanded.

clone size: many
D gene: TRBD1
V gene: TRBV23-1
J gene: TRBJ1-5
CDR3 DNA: TGCGCCAGCAGGGACAGGGGAAGCAATCAGCCCCAGCATTTT
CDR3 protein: CASRDRGSNQPQHF

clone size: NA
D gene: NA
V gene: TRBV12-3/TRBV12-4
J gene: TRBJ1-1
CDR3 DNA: TGTGCCAGCAGTGTCGGACAGAACACTGAAGCTTTCTTT
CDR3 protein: CASSVGQNTEAFF

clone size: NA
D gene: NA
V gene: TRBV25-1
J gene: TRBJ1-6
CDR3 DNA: TGTGCCAGCAGTGAACCCGGTAGGGGGTCCTATAATTCACCCCTCCACTTT
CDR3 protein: CASSEPGRGSYNSPLHF

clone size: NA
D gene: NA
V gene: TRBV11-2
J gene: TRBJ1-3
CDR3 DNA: TGTGCCAGCAGCTTAGATCGCGGGCTCCGAAACACCATATATTTT
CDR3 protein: CASSLDRGLRNTIYF

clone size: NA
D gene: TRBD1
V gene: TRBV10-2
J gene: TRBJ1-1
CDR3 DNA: TGCGCCACCGATACCGGGACAGGGGGCCCCATGAACACTGAAGCTTTCTTT
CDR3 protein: CATDTGTGGPMNTEAFF

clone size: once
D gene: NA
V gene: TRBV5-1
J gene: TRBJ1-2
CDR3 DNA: TGCGCCAGCAGCTTAAGGCAGGACAAGATGTTTGGCTACACCTTC
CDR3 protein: CASSLRQDKMFGYTF

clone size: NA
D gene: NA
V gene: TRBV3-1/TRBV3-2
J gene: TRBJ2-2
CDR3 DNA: TGTGCCAGCAGCCAAGGTAGTTTTTCCGGGGAGCTGTTTTTT
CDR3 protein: CASSQGSFSGELFF

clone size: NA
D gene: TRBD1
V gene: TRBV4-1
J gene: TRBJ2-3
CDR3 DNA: TGCGCCAGCAGCCAAGGTCGGGGACAGGGAGGAGGAGATACGCAGTATTTT
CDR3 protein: CASSQGRGQGGGDTQYF

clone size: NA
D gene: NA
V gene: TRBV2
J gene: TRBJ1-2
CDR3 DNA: TGTGCCAGCAGTGCCCCGGGGGTGAAGGGCTACACCTTC
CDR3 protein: CASSAPGVKGYTF

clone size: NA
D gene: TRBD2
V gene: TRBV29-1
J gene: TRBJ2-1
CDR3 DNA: TGCAGCGCTGGGGGGGGTACCTACAATGAGCAGTTCTTC
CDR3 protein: CSAGGGTYNEQFF

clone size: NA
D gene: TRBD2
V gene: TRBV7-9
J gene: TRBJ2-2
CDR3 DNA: TGTGCCAGCAGCTTACGCGTGCTAGCGGGAGACACCGGGGAGCTGTTTTTT
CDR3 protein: CASSLRVLAGDTGELFF

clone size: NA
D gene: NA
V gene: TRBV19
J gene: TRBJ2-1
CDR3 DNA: TGTGCCAGTAGTATAGTATCCGGCGGCGGGAATGAGCAGTTCTTC
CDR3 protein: CASSIVSGGGNEQFF

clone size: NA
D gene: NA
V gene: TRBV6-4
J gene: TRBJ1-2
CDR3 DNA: TGTGCCAGCAGTCCAGGCAGGGGACATGGCTACACCTTC
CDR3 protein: CASSPGRGHGYTF

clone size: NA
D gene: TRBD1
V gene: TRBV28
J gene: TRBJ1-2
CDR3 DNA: TGTGCCAGCAGAGTTCAGGGGGCGAGCTATGGCTACACCTTC
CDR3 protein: CASRVQGASYGYTF

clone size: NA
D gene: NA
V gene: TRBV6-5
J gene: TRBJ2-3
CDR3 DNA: TGTGCCAGCAGGGCTCGGGTCCAAACAGATACGCAGTATTTT
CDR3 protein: CASRARVQTDTQYF

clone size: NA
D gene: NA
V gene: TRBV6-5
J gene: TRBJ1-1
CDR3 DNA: TGTGCCAGCAGAGTACATAGCATGAACACTGAAGCTTTCTTT
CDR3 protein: CASRVHSMNTEAFF

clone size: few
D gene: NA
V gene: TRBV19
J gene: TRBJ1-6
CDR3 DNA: TGTGCCAGTGGGCCGGGGGGCGGATCACCCCTCCACTTT
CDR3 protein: CASGPGGGSPLHF

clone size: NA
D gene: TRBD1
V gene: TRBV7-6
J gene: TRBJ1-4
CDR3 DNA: TGTGCCAGCAGACAACCGGGACAGGGAAGTGAAAAACTGTTTTTT
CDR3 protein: CASRQPGQGSEKLFF

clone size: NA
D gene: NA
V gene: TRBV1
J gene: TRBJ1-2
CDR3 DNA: TGCACCAGCAGCCATCCTACAGGGGGACCTTCTCTATATGGCTACACCTTC
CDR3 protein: CTSSHPTGGPSLYGYTF

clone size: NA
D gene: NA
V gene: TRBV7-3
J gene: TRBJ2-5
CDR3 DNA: TGTGCCAGCAGCTTAAACGGGGGAGAAGAGACCCAGTACTTC
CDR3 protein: CASSLNGGEETQYF

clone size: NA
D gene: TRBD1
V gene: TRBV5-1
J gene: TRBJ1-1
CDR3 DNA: TGCGCCAGCAGCTTGGCAGGGGGCAGTGAAGCTTTCTTT
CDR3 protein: CASSLAGGSEAFF

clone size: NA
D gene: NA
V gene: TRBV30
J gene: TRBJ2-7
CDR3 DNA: TGTGCCTGGAGTTCTCCTAACGACGAGCAGTACTTC
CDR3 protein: CAWSSPNDEQYF

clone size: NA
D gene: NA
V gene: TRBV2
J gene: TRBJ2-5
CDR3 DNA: TGTGCCAGCAGTGATAGCCATAGCGGACTCGAAGAGACCCAGTACTTC
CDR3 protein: CASSDSHSGLEETQYF

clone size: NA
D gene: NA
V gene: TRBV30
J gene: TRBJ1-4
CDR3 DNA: TGTGCCTGGAGTACAGCCCCTAATCTTGAAAAACTGTTTTTT
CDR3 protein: CAWSTAPNLEKLFF

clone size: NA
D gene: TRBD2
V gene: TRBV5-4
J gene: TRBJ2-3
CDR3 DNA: TGTGCCAGCTTCCCCTCGGCTAGCGGAATCACAGATACGCAGTATTTT
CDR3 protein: CASFPSASGITDTQYF

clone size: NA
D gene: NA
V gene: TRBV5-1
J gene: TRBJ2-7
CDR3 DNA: TGCGCCAGCAGCGGGCTATTGTACGAGCAGTACTTC
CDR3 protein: CASSGLLYEQYF

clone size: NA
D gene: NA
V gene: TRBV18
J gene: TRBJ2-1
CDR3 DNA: TGTGCCAGCTCACCAAGTCTAGGTAATGAGCAGTTCTTC
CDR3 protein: CASSPSLGNEQFF

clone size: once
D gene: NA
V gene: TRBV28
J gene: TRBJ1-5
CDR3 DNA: TGTGCCAGCAGTTTATTGAACAGGGAAGGTCAGCCCCAGCATTTT
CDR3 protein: CASSLLNREGQPQHF

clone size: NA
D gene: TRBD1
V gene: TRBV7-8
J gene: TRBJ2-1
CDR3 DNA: TGTGCCAGCAGCTTAGCGCGGGGACAGGGATTCAATGAGCAGTTCTTC
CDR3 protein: CASSLARGQGFNEQFF

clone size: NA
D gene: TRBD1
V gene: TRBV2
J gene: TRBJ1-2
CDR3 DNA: TGTGCCAGCAGTGAAGTCGGACAGGCGAGCCCCTATGGCTACACCTTC
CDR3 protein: CASSEVGQASPYGYTF

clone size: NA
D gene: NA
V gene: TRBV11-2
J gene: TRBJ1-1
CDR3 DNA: TGTGCCAGCAGCTCCTCAGGGATCCCGCTGCAGAACACTGAAGCTTTCTTT
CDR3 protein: CASSSSGIPLQNTEAFF

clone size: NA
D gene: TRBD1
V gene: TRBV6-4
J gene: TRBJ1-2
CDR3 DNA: TGTGCCAGCAGCCCTAACAGGGGGAACTTCGGCTACACCTTC
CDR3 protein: CASSPNRGNFGYTF

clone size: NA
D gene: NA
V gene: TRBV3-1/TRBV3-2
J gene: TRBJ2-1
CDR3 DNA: TGTGCCAGCAGCCGGGGTGCGGGTGGGAATTACAATGAGCAGTTCTTC
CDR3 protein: CASSRGAGGNYNEQFF

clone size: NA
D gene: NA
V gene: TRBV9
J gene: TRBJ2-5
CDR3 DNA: TGTGCCAGCAGCGTCGGACTCCAAGAAGAGACCCAGTACTTC
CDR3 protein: CASSVGLQEETQYF

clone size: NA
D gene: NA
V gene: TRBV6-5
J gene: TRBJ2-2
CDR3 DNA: TGTGCCAGCACCCGGGGAGGCGGCACCGGGGAGCTGTTTTTT
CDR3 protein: CASTRGGGTGELFF

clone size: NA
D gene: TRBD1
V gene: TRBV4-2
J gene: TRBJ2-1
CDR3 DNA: TGTGCCAGCAGCCCAGAGGGGGCCGGGCCCTACAATGAGCAGTTCTTC
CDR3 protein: CASSPEGAGPYNEQFF

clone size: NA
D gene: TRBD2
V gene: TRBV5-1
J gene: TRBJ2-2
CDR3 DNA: TGCGCCAGCAGCTTTAATAGCGGGCTGGAGACCGGGGAGCTGTTTTTT
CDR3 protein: CASSFNSGLETGELFF

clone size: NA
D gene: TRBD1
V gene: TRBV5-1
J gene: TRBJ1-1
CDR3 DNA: TGCGCCAGCAGCGATCCGGGACAGGCTGAAGCTTTCTTT
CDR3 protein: CASSDPGQAEAFF

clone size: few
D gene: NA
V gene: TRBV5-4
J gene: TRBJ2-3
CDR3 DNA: TGTGCCAGCAGCTCGAACAGGGATACAGATACGCAGTATTTT
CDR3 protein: CASSSNRDTDTQYF

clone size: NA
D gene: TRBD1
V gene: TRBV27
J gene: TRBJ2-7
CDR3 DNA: TGTGCCAGCAGTCCGATTATCGGGACAGGGGGCCACGAGCAGTACTTC
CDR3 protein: CASSPIIGTGGHEQYF

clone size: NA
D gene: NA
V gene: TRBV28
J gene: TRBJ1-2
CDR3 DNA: TGTGCCAGCAACCTACAGGGAAACATCGTTGGGAACACCTTC
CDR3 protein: CASNLQGNIVGNTF

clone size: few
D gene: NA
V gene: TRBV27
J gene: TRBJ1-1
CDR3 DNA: TGTGCCAGCAGACCTGATGTGACAGGAGGTAAAGCTTTCTTT
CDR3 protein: CASRPDVTGGKAFF

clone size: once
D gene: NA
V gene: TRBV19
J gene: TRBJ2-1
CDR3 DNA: TGTGCCAGTAGTCCACACCTCCAAAAGTCCTACAATGAGCAGTTCTTC
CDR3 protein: CASSPHLQKSYNEQFF

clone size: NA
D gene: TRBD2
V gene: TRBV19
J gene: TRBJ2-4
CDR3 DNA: TGTGCCAGTAGTTCGTACGGGGGGAGGGTGAACATTCAGTACTTC
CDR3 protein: CASSSYGGRVNIQYF

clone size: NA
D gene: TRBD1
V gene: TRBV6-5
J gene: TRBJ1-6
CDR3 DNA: TGTGCCAGCAGTTACTCCGGGGCCAGGGGGAATTCACCCCTCCACTTT
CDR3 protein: CASSYSGARGNSPLHF

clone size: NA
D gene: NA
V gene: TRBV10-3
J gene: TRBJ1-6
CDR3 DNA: TGTGCCATCAGTGAGTCTCCCGGGACATCCTTGAGCTCCTATAATTCACCCCTCCACTTT
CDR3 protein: CAISESPGTSLSSYNSPLHF

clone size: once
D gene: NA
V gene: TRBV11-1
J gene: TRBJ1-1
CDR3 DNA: TGTGCCAGCAGCTTTGTTGCTACTGAGCCCTCTGAAGCTTTCTTT
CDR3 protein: CASSFVATEPSEAFF

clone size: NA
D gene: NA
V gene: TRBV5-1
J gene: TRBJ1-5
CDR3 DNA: TGCGCCAGCAGCTTGGGGGAGGGCCCCAATCAGCCCCAGCATTTT
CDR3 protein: CASSLGEGPNQPQHF

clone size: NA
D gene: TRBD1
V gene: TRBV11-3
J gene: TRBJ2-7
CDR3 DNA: TGTGCCAGCAGCGGAACCGGGACAGGGGGTTACGAGCAGTACTTC
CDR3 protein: CASSGTGTGGYEQYF

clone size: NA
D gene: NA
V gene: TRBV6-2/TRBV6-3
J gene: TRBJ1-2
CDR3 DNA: TGTGCCAGCAGTTACCTGGACAGTCCTAACTATGGCTACACCTTC
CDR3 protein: CASSYLDSPNYGYTF

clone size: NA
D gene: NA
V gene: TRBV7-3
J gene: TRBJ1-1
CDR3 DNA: TGTGCCAGCAGCCTCCTGGACGGGAGGGAAGCTTTCTTT
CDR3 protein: CASSLLDGREAFF

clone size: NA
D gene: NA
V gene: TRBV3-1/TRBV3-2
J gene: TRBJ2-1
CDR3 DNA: TGTGCCAGCAGCCCGCGCAGGGCCGCCTACAATGAGCAGTTCTTC
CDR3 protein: CASSPRRAAYNEQFF

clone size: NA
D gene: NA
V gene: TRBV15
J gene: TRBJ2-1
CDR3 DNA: TGTGCCACCAGCCTGCGACAAGAAATAAAGCAGTTCTTC
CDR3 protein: CATSLRQEIKQFF